The 8 T cell receptor beta chains below all came from one sample that was sequenced in a study of T cells expressing NK-cell markers. TCRdb re-called the 5' RACE reads and gives one entry per CDR3 protein, without DNA. Its listing shows some 390,000 distinct CDR3 sequences. The specimen sequenced was blood T cells: a sorted CD56 or NKG2C T cell subset, CD4+ or CD8+ T cells, or bulk PBMC T cells (not recorded which). These receptor sequences come from a woman in her fifties or sixties in good health.

The V gene is TRBV7-2, the J gene TRBJ2-1; there is no DNA to check the TCRdb D call of TRBD2. This CDR3 has 15 amino acids. Germline V gene lookup returns CDR1 SGHTA and CDR2 FQGNSA. CDR3: CASKREREAGVEQFF.

The chain couples TRBV10-1 to TRBJ2-2; there is no DNA to check the TCRdb D call of TRBD1. Germline V gives CDR1 WNHNN, CDR2 SYGVQD (reference sequence). This CDR3 is 14 amino acids long. CDR3: CASRQGMNTGELFF.

This sequence joins TRBV5-6 and TRBJ1-5. Germline assignment: CDR1 SGHDT and CDR2 YYEEEE. This CDR3 spans 15 amino acids. The CDR3 sequence: CASSSGRIHSTPQHF.

The chain employs TRBV12-3 or TRBV12-4 and TRBJ1-1; TCRdb's assignment of TRBD1 cannot be checked, as there is no DNA. The CDR3 runs to 16 residues. The CDR3 protein is CASTPRTTGMNTEAFF.

The chain links TRBV11-3 to TRBJ2-5; the TRBD1 assignment by TCRdb is unverifiable without DNA. The CDR3 length is 13 residues. Per the germline V gene, CDR1 is SGHNT and CDR2 is YENEEA. The CDR3 region is CASSFTGEQTQYF.

The V and J genes are TRBV2 and TRBJ2-1; the D call from TCRdb, TRBD2, cannot be confirmed without DNA. CDR3 length equals 17 residues. CDR1 SNHLY and CDR2 FYNNEI come from the germline V gene. CDR3 region: CASSVFGAGGPNNEQFF.

This CDR3 reads CAWSVRSPMRSSYF. The chain joins TRBV30 to TRBJ2-5. Germline loops: CDR1 GTSNPN, CDR2 SVGIG (reference sequence). The CDR3 totals 14 residues.

V gene TRBV5-1 combines with J gene TRBJ2-2; TCRdb names TRBD2, which stays unverified in the absence of DNA. CDR1 and CDR2 from the germline V gene are SGHRS and YFSETQ. This CDR3 spans 18 amino acids. CDR3 loop: CASSLRAPGLINTGELFF. The full variable domain, rest sourced from reference TRBV5-1 and TRBJ2-2, is KAGVTQTPRYLIKTRGQQVTLSCSPISGHRSVSWYQQTPGQGLQFLFEYFSETQRNKGNFPGRFSGRQFSNSRSEMNVSTLELGDSALYLCASSLRAPGLINTGELFFGEGSRLTVL.